One and the same sample provided the 12 T cell receptor beta chains below, sequenced in a study of OX40 agonist ivuxolimab in advanced cancers. The table came from immunoSEQ multiplex PCR; TCRdb's copy has only in-frame clones and leaves some out. Of tens of thousands of clones detected, roughly 80% appear once; the ten largest clones hold less than 5.5%. Material: CD4+ or CD8+ T cells sorted from blood, obtained in a trial of the OX40 agonist ivuxolimab. The source of these receptors is an adult with an advanced solid tumor such as melanoma, head and neck, liver or kidney cancer.

The chain employs TRBV18 and TRBJ2-7, with 9 nucleotides matching TRBD1. CDR3 size: 16 residues. V shed 3 bases and J 5 bases; nucleotides not matched to a gene: 11. Per the germline V gene, CDR1 is KGHSH and CDR2 is LQKENI. The CDR3 bases are TGTGCCAGCTCACCCTCTATAAGCACAGGGGGCGACGAGCAGTACTTC. Its translation: CASSPSISTGGDEQYF.

This rearrangement joins TRBV29-1 to TRBJ1-2; 8 bases line up with TRBD1. The CDR3 extends over 16 amino acids. After removal of 1 base from V and 2 bases from J, the junction contained 9 bases not matched to a gene. CDR1 and CDR2 from the germline V gene are SQVTM and ANQGSEA. The CDR3 sequence: CSVEGQGAIKNYGYTF. CDR3 sequence (DNA): TGCAGCGTTGAAGGGCAGGGGGCTATCAAGAACTATGGCTACACCTTC.

The chain is built from TRBV6-1 and TRBJ2-2, with D tentatively TRBD2 (5 bases). Germline CDR1 and CDR2: MNHNS and SASEGT. Trimming pared 7 bases from V and 1 base from J, leaving 13 bases between. The CDR3 has 15 amino acids. As DNA, the CDR3 is TGTGCCAGCAAAATACAGCGGATGAACACCGGGGAGCTGTTTTTT. Translating it yields CASKIQRMNTGELFF.

In this sample, this clone turned up once. The V call is TRBV19, the J call TRBJ1-2, with D unresolved. Trimming shortened V by 3 bases and J by 4 bases, and 9 bases separated the two germline ends. The CDR3 extends over 13 amino acids. Germline V gene data show CDR1 as LNHDA and CDR2 as SQIVND (reference sequence). The CDR3 nucleotides read TGTGCCAGTAGTATTGTTGCACGCTATGGCTACACCTTC. Translation gives CASSIVARYGYTF. Complete variable domain (other parts from reference TRBV19 and TRBJ1-2): DGGITQSPKYLFRKEGQNVTLSCEQNLNHDAMYWYRQDPGQGLRLIYYSQIVNDFQKGDIAEGYSVSREKKESFPLTVTSAQKNPTAFYLCASSIVARYGYTFGSGTRLTVV.

V is TRBV30 and J is TRBJ2-2; 8 bases are shared with TRBD2. Germline CDR1 GTSNPN, CDR2 SVGIG (reference sequence). The CDR3 extends over 13 amino acids. Trimming took 2 bases from V and 6 from J; bases not matched to a gene: 2. The CDR3 sequence is CAWSTSGSGELFF. CDR3 in DNA: TGTGCCTGGAGTACTAGCGGTTCCGGGGAGCTGTTTTTT.

This clone has just one count. J is TRBJ2-5 and V is TRBV7-9; D unclear. V was cut by 5 bases and J by 2 bases, with 15 bases left in between. Germline V gene sequence: CDR1 SEHNR, CDR2 FQNEAQ (reference sequence). The CDR3 runs 15 residues. The CDR3 DNA is TGTGCCAGCAGCCCCCGAGCGTCAGTACAAGAGACCCAGTACTTC. Amino acid sequence: CASSPRASVQETQYF. Looking up the rest from reference TRBV7-9 and TRBJ2-5 gives the full variable domain: DTGVSQNPRHKITKRGQNVTFRCDPISEHNRLYWYRQTLGQGPEFLTYFQNEAQLEKSRLLSDRFSAERPKGSFSTLEIQRTEQGDSAMYLCASSPRASVQETQYFGPGTRLLVL.

This chain links TRBV15 with TRBJ1-6; D is perhaps TRBD1 (5 bases). V lost 5 bases and J 8 bases, leaving 13 bases between the germline ends. The CDR3 loop spans 14 amino acids. Germline V gene lookup returns CDR1 LNHNV and CDR2 YYDKDF (reference sequence). The DNA of the CDR3 is TGTGCCACCAGCTACCGGGACCTGGATTCACCCCTCCACTTT. It yields the protein CATSYRDLDSPLHF. Full variable domain (outside the CDR3, taken from reference TRBV15 and TRBJ1-6): DAMVIQNPRYQVTQFGKPVTLSCSQTLNHNVMYWYQQKSSQAPKLLFHYYDKDFNNEADTPDNFQSRRPNTSFCFLDIRSPGLGDTAMYLCATSYRDLDSPLHFGNGTRLTVT.

The rearrangement joins TRBV5-4 to TRBJ2-7; weak D call: TRBD2 (6 bases). V lost 2 bases, J lost 3 bases, and 9 bases lay in between. Germline V lookup: CDR1 SGHNT, CDR2 YYREEE (reference sequence). The CDR3 extends over 13 amino acids. CDR3 amino acids: CASSLMRGYEQYF. The CDR3 nucleotides are TGTGCCAGCAGCTTAATGCGGGGCTACGAGCAGTACTTC.

The rearrangement uses TRBV27 and TRBJ1-4, with 8 bases lining up with TRBD1. This CDR3 region has 19 residues. Looked up from germline, CDR1 is MNHEY and CDR2 is SMNVEV (reference sequence). The V gene end was trimmed by 6 bases and the J gene end by 3 bases; junction bases not matched to a gene: 18. The CDR3 reads CASRLRSDRGPASNEKLFF. For the CDR3, the DNA is TGTGCCAGCAGATTAAGATCAGACAGGGGACCTGCATCTAATGAAAAACTGTTTTTT. The variable domain in full, with the rest retrieved from reference TRBV27 and TRBJ1-4, is EAQVTQNPRYLITVTGKKLTVTCSQNMNHEYMSWYRQDPGLGLRQIYYSMNVEVTDKGDVPEGYKVSRKEKRNFPLILESPSPNQTSLYFCASRLRSDRGPASNEKLFFGSGTQLSVL.

Worth noting for this clone: This sample includes further DNA sequences coding for the same CDR3. The chain has TRBV18 and TRBJ1-1; D may be TRBD1 (5 bases). CDR3 length: 13 residues. V was trimmed by 4 bases and J by 1 base, leaving 7 bases between them. Germline assignment: CDR1 KGHSH and CDR2 LQKENI. CDR3 nucleotide sequence: TGTGCCAGCTCACTAGGGGAGAACACTGAAGCTTTCTTT. Amino acid sequence: CASSLGENTEAFF.

The gene calls are TRBV9 and TRBJ2-5; possible D gene TRBD2, 5 bases. Germline CDR1 and CDR2: SGDLS and YYNGEE. V lost 0 bases to trimming and J lost 4 bases, with 16 bases between them. The CDR3 totals 16 residues. The CDR3 DNA reads as TGTGCCAGCAGCGTAGGGAGATCCTCGGGAAGAGAGACCCAGTACTTC. Residues: CASSVGRSSGRETQYF.

This clone was recorded once. The rearrangement joins TRBV27 to TRBJ2-1, with a tentative D call TRBD2 (5 bases). Germline V gene lookup returns CDR1 MNHEY and CDR2 SMNVEV (reference sequence). This CDR3 region has 15 residues. V lost 4 bases to trimming and J lost 3 bases, with 13 bases between them. CDR3 bases: TGTGCCAGCAGTTCGCCAGCGGCAAACTACAATGAGCAGTTCTTC. Its protein product is CASSSPAANYNEQFF.